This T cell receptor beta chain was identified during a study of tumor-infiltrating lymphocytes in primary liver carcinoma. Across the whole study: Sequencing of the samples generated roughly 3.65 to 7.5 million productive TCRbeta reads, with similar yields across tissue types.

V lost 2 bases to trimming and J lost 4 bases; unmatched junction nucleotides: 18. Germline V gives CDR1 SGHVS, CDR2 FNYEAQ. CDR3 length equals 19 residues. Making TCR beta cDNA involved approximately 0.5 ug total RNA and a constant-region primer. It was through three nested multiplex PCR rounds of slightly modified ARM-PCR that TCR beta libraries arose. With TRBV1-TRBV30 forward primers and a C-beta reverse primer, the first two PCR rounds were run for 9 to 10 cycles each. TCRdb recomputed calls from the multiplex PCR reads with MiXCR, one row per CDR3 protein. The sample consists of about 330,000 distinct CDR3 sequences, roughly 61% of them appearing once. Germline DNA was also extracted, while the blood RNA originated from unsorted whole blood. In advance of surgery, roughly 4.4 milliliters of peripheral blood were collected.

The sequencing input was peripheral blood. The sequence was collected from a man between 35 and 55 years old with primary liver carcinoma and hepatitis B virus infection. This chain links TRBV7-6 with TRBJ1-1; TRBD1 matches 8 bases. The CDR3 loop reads CASSLNKYRGWEDRTEAFF. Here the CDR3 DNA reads TGTGCCAGCAGCTTAAATAAGTACAGGGGGTGGGAGGACCGCACTGAAGCTTTCTTT.